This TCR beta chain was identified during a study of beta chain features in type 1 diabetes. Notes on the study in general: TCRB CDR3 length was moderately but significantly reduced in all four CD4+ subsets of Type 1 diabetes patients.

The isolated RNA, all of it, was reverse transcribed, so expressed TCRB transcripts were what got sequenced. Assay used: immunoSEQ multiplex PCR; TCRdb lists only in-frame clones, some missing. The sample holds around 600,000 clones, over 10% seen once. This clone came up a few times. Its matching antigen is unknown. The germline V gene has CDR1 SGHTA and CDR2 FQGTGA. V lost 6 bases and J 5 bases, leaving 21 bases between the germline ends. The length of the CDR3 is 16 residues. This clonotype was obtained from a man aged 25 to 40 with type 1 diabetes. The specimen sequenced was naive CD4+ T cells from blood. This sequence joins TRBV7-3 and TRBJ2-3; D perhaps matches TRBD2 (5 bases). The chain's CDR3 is CASSLLGGGIRDTQYF. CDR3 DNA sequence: TGTGCCAGCAGTCTCTTAGGAGGTGGAATAAGAGATACGCAGTATTTT.